These T cell receptor beta chains were read from a single sample in a study of tumor-infiltrating lymphocytes in primary liver carcinoma. MiXCR, run by TCRdb on the multiplex PCR reads, gives a single entry per CDR3 protein. The top ten hold approximately 41% of the sample, which has fewer than 75,000 distinct CDR3 sequences, approximately 74% seen once. The sequenced material came from liver tumor tissue from sampling region 4. These receptors came from a man between 40 and 49 years old with primary liver carcinoma and hepatitis B virus infection. Each CDR3 is given with its conserved first and last residue. A D gene is named only where the DNA matches it firmly. Clone sizes are given selectively: once, few, many, or a class where the clone is expanded.

TRBD1	many	TRBV6-6	TRBJ2-4	TGTGCCAGCAGTTCCGGGACAGGGGGCGCGGGGTACTTC	CASSSGTGGAGYF
.	many	TRBV7-9	TRBJ1-1	TGTGCCAGCAGCTTCGCAGTAGTGAACACTGAAGCTTTCTTT	CASSFAVVNTEAFF
TRBD2	.	TRBV12-3/TRBV12-4	TRBJ2-1	TGTACCAGCAGGTTAGCGGGAGGTCCCGGGGGAAACGAGCAGTTCTTC	CTSRLAGGPGGNEQFF
.	.	TRBV20-1	TRBJ1-5	TGCAGTGCTAGAGATCGGGGCAGGGAGGGCAATCAGCCCCAGCATTTT	CSARDRGREGNQPQHF
.	many	TRBV11-2	TRBJ2-3	TGTGCCAGCAGCTTAGATCGAGGAGATACGCAGGATTTT	CASSLDRGDTQDF
TRBD2	many	TRBV12-3/TRBV12-4	TRBJ2-5	TGTGCCAGCAGCCGAAGCGGGACAGAGACCCAGTACTTC	CASSRSGTETQYF
.	.	TRBV11-2	TRBJ2-5	TGTGCCAGCAGCTTAGTTAGAGAAGTGACCCAGTACTTC	CASSLVREVTQYF
.	.	TRBV11-2	TRBJ2-3	TGTGCCAGCAGCAAACTTTCTTCCCGCACAGATACGCAGTATTTT	CASSKLSSRTDTQYF
.	.	TRBV11-2	TRBJ2-7	TGTGCCAGCAGATTTGATGGCTCCTACGAGGAGTACTTC	CASRFDGSYEEYF
.	many	TRBV11-1	TRBJ2-1	TGTGCCAGCAGTTTAGGCTCAGCGGACAATGAGCAGTTCTTC	CASSLGSADNEQFF
.	.	TRBV29-1	TRBJ1-2	TGCAGCGCCGGGGGAGTGGACTATCGCTACACCTTC	CSAGGVDYRYTF
TRBD2	.	TRBV14	TRBJ2-1	TGTGTCAACAGTGCCGTAGCGGGATCGGTAAACAATGAGCAGTTCTTC	CVNSAVAGSVNNEQFF
.	.	TRBV11-3	TRBJ2-1	TGTGTCACCAGCTTAGAGCCTGTGAATGAGCAGTTCTTC	CVTSLEPVNEQFF
.	few	TRBV15	TRBJ2-5	TGTGCCACCAGTTATCAAGGAGGAGAGACCCAGTACTTC	CATSYQGGETQYF